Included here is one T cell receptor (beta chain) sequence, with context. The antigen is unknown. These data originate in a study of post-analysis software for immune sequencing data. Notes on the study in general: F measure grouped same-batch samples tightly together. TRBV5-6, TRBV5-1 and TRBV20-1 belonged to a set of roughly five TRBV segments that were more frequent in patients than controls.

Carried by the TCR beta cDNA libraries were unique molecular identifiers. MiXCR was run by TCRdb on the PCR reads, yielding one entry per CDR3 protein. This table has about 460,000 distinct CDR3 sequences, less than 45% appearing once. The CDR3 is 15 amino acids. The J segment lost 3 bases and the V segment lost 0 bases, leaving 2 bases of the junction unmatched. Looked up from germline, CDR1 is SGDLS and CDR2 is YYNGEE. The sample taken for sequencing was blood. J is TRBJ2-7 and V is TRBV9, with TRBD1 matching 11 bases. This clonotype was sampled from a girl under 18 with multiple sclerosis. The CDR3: CASSVGDRGIYEQYF. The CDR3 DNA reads TGTGCCAGCAGCGTAGGGGACAGGGGGATCTACGAGCAGTACTTC.